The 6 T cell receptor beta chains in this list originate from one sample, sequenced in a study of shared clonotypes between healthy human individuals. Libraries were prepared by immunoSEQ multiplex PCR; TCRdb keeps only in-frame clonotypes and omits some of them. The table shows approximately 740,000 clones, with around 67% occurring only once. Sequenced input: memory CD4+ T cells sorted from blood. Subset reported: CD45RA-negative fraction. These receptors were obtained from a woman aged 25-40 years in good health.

The CDR3 nucleotides are TGCGCCAGCAGCTTGGGGACAGTTAACTATGGCTACACCTTC. It yields the protein CASSLGTVNYGYTF. V gene TRBV5-1 combines with J gene TRBJ1-2; a possible D gene is TRBD1 (6 bases). Per the germline V gene, CDR1 is SGHRS and CDR2 is YFSETQ. The V and J ends lost 0 bases and 1 base respectively, with 7 bases between them. The CDR3 sequence is 14 residues long.

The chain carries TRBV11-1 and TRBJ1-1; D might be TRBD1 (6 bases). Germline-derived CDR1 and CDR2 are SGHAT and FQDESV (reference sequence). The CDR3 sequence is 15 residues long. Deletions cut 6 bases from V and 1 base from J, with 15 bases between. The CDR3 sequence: CASSRQSGANTEAFF. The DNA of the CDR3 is TGTGCCAGCAGTCGGCAGTCAGGGGCGAACACTGAAGCTTTCTTT.

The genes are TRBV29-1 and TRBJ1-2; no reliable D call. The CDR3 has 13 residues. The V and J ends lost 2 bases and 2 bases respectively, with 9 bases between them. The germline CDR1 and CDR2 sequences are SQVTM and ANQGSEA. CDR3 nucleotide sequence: TGCAGCGTTGAATCTATCGCCAACTATGGCTACACCTTC. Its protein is CSVESIANYGYTF.

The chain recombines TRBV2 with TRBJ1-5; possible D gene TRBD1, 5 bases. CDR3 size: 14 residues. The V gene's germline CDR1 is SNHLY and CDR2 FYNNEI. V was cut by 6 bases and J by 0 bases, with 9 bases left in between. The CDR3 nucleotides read TGTGCCAGCAGCCGACAGCCTAGCAATCAGCCCCAGCATTTT. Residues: CASSRQPSNQPQHF.

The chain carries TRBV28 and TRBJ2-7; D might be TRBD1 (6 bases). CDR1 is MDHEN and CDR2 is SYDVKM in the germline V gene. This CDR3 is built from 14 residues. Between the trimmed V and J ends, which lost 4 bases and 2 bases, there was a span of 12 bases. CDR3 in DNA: TGTGCCAGCAGTTCCCTGACAGGCCCCTACGAGCAGTACTTC. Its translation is CASSSLTGPYEQYF.

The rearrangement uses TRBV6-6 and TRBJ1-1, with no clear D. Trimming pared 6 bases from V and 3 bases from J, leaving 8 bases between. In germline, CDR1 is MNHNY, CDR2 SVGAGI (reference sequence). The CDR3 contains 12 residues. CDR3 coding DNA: TGTGCCAGCAGAGGGATGGACACTGAAGCTTTCTTT. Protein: CASRGMDTEAFF.